This is a list of T cell receptor beta chains from one sample in a study of identical twins. TCRdb re-called the 5' RACE reads through MiXCR, storing one row per CDR3 protein. The table lists roughly 710,000 distinct CDR3 sequences, 5.5% to 7.5% of them singletons. Sequencing input: naive T cells sorted from blood. The receptors come from a young man in good health. Both conserved end residues are part of each CDR3. Fields, in order: J gene, D gene, V gene, clone size, CDR3 length, CDR3 DNA, CDR3 protein. The D gene is left open where the match is weak. Size is stated for part of the rows, as once, few or many counts, or as a class when the clone is expanded.

>TRBJ2-3|NA|TRBV5-6|many|16
TGTGCCAGCAGCTTGGGGAGCGGAGGAAGCACAGATACGCAGTATTTT
CASSLGSGGSTDTQYF
>TRBJ2-3|NA|TRBV20-1|NA|15
TGCAGTGCTAGAGATTTATCTACTAGCACAGATACGCAGTATTTT
CSARDLSTSTDTQYF
>TRBJ2-5|TRBD2|TRBV14|NA|14
TGTGCCAGCAGCCGACGGACTAGGCCGGAGACCCAGTACTTC
CASSRRTRPETQYF
>TRBJ2-3|NA|TRBV7-9|NA|14
TGTGCCAGCAGCTTAGAACTACCCACAGATACGCAGTATTTT
CASSLELPTDTQYF
>TRBJ1-4|NA|TRBV12-3/TRBV12-4|many|15
TGTGCCAGCAGTTTTGGTACGTCGTCTATTGAAAAACTGTTTTTT
CASSFGTSSIEKLFF
>TRBJ2-1|TRBD2|TRBV20-1|many|19
TGCAGTGCTAGATCCCAGTTGGCTAGCGGAAAAGCCCTATACAATGAGCAGTTCTTC
CSARSQLASGKALYNEQFF
>TRBJ2-2|TRBD1|TRBV2|few|14
TGTGCCAGCCGGGGACAGGGTCACACCGGGGAGCTGTTTTTT
CASRGQGHTGELFF
>TRBJ2-2|TRBD2|TRBV4-3|NA|18
TGCGCCAGCAGCCAAGAAATAGCGGGAGGGCCGAACACCGGGGAGCTGTTTTTT
CASSQEIAGGPNTGELFF
>TRBJ2-7|NA|TRBV14|NA|13
TGTGCCAGCTCCGGGACGGGCCCCTACGAGCAGTACTTC
CASSGTGPYEQYF
>TRBJ2-7|NA|TRBV20-1|many|11
TGCAGTGCCGATGTATTGGGCGAGCAGTACTTC
CSADVLGEQYF
>TRBJ2-5|TRBD1|TRBV20-1|few|12
TGCAGCGCAAAGGGGGCCGGAGAGACCCAGTACTTC
CSAKGAGETQYF
>TRBJ2-1|NA|TRBV21-1|NA|12
TGTGCCAGCAGCAGAGCTACCAATGAGCAGTTCTTC
CASSRATNEQFF
>TRBJ2-5|NA|TRBV12-3/TRBV12-4|many|16
TGTGCCAGCAGTTTGGTGCTCGGGGGTCCGGGCGAGACCCAGTACTTC
CASSLVLGGPGETQYF
>TRBJ1-5|NA|TRBV20-1|many|14
TGCAGTGCTAGGGCCGGGTTCGGCAATCAGCCCCAGCATTTT
CSARAGFGNQPQHF
>TRBJ1-1|NA|TRBV27|once|14
TGTGCCAGCAATAACCTGGGACTCAACACTGAAGCTTTCTTT
CASNNLGLNTEAFF
>TRBJ2-7|TRBD1|TRBV9|many|14
TGTGCCAGCAGCGAGAGACAGGGTTTTGACGAGCAGTACTTC
CASSERQGFDEQYF
>TRBJ2-2|TRBD2|TRBV3-1|few|15
TGTGCCAGCACCCGACTAGCGGGACGGACCGGGGAGCTGTTTTTT
CASTRLAGRTGELFF
>TRBJ2-3|NA|TRBV30|NA|16
TGTGCCTGGAGTGTGAGAGGTAGTCACCCCACAGATACGCAGTATTTT
CAWSVRGSHPTDTQYF
>TRBJ2-1|NA|TRBV20-1|many|9
TGCAGTGCTCAGCGGGAGCAGTTCTTC
CSAQREQFF
>TRBJ1-6|NA|TRBV12-3/TRBV12-4|NA|15
TGTGCCAGCAGTCAAGCGGACAGCCGGATCTCACCCCTCCACTTT
CASSQADSRISPLHF
>TRBJ2-1|NA|TRBV4-1|many|13
TGCGCCAGCAGCCAAGATCTAGGAGATGAGCAGTTCTTC
CASSQDLGDEQFF
>TRBJ2-5|TRBD1|TRBV11-2|many|16
TGTGCCAGCAGCTCGCTTACCCCGGGACAGCAAGAGACCCAGTACTTC
CASSSLTPGQQETQYF
>TRBJ2-3|TRBD2|TRBV20-1|many|15
TGCAGTGCTAGAGATCTGGCGGGAGTTCCAGATACGCAGTATTTT
CSARDLAGVPDTQYF
>TRBJ2-1|NA|TRBV12-3/TRBV12-4|many|12
TGTGCCAGCAGTCCACCTCTCGGCGAGCAGTTCTTC
CASSPPLGEQFF
>TRBJ2-3|TRBD1|TRBV24-1|many|15
TGTGCCACAACCTCCGGACAGGACCTCACAGATACGCAGTATTTT
CATTSGQDLTDTQYF
>TRBJ2-3|NA|TRBV12-3/TRBV12-4|NA|15
TGTGCCAGCAGTTTGGAGAGCCGCCTTTCAGATACGCAGTATTTT
CASSLESRLSDTQYF
>TRBJ1-3|NA|TRBV11-2|NA|15
TGTGCCAGCAGCAGGACTGGTGGCTCTGGAAACACCATATATTTT
CASSRTGGSGNTIYF
>TRBJ2-7|NA|TRBV6-5|many|14
TGTGCCAGCAGTTACACATATTACTCCTACGAGCAGTACTTC
CASSYTYYSYEQYF
>TRBJ2-5|TRBD2|TRBV27|NA|15
TGTGCCAGCAGTTTCTCGGGGGGTGCCGAAGAGACCCAGTACTTC
CASSFSGGAEETQYF
>TRBJ2-7|TRBD1|TRBV25-1|many|14
TGTGCCAGCAGTGAATGGGACAGCGGAAACGAGCAGTACTTC
CASSEWDSGNEQYF
>TRBJ2-2|NA|TRBV10-3|many|12
TGTGCCATCATGGAGAACACCGGGGAGCTGTTTTTT
CAIMENTGELFF
>TRBJ1-1|NA|TRBV27|few|13
TGTGCCAGCAGTATGATCAGGTCGACTGAAGCTTTCTTT
CASSMIRSTEAFF
>TRBJ2-7|TRBD1|TRBV4-2|many|15
TGTGCCAGCAGCGTCAGACAGGGGACCCCCTACGAGCAGTACTTC
CASSVRQGTPYEQYF
>TRBJ2-5|TRBD1|TRBV12-3/TRBV12-4|few|16
TGTGCCAGCAGTCCTCGACAGGGAAATCCCCAAGAGACCCAGTACTTC
CASSPRQGNPQETQYF
>TRBJ2-1|TRBD2|TRBV20-1|many|14
TGCAGCTTAAGAAGCGGGGGGAGCTACAATGAGCAGTTCTTC
CSLRSGGSYNEQFF
>TRBJ2-7|TRBD1|TRBV5-5|many|15
TGTGCCAGCAGCTTAGTGACAGGGGCCAACTACGAGCAGTACTTC
CASSLVTGANYEQYF
>TRBJ1-1|NA|TRBV5-1|NA|14
TGCGCCAGCAGTTGGGTCCCCGGGGGCACTGAAGCTTTCTTT
CASSWVPGGTEAFF
>TRBJ2-6|NA|TRBV5-1|many|19
TGCGCCAGCAGCCCCGGACATGCCGGTAAAGGCTCTGGGGCCAACGTCCTGACTTTC
CASSPGHAGKGSGANVLTF
>TRBJ2-5|TRBD1|TRBV6-5|many|15
TGTGCCAGCAGTTACGAGGGGGCGAGACAAGAGACCCAGTACTTC
CASSYEGARQETQYF
>TRBJ1-2|TRBD1|TRBV20-1|few|13
TGCAGTGCTAGAGGGACAGGGGACTATGGCTACACCTTC
CSARGTGDYGYTF
>TRBJ1-2|NA|TRBV19|NA|17
TGTGCCAGTAGTATAGTTCCTCCGGGACTCCGGAACTATGGCTACACCTTC
CASSIVPPGLRNYGYTF
>TRBJ2-2|NA|TRBV5-1|many|13
TGCGCCAGCAGCTTGAAGTGGGCCGGGGAGCTGTTTTTT
CASSLKWAGELFF
>TRBJ1-1|NA|TRBV5-1|many|13
TGCGCCAGCAGCTTGGCGGACCTAGGAGAAGCTTTCTTT
CASSLADLGEAFF
>TRBJ1-5|NA|TRBV24-1|many|13
TGTGCCACCTCGATAGGAGGGAATCAGCCCCAGCATTTT
CATSIGGNQPQHF
>TRBJ2-1|NA|TRBV20-1|many|15
TGCAGTGCTGATAGCGGTAACACTTACTACAATGAGCAGTTCTTC
CSADSGNTYYNEQFF
>TRBJ2-7|TRBD2|TRBV29-1|many|13
TGCAGCGTTAGCGGGAGGACACGATACGAGCAGTACTTC
CSVSGRTRYEQYF
>TRBJ2-3|NA|TRBV20-1|many|14
TGCAGTGCTAGAGACGACGCTAGCACAGATACGCAGTATTTT
CSARDDASTDTQYF
>TRBJ2-2|NA|TRBV4-3|NA|16
TGCGCCAGCAGCCAAGATTTAAAATCGGGTTCCGGGGAGCTGTTTTTT
CASSQDLKSGSGELFF